This T cell receptor beta chain appears in the sequencing data of a study of tissue T cells after allogeneic stem cell transplantation (dated by TCRdb to between 2021 and 2022). With regard to the full study: Grafts from donors were received by all GVHD patients, with four grafts being unmodified and three being CD34-selected to deplete T cells. Using research autopsies of patients with and without GVHD, plus mouse models of GVHD, the study profiled TCR beta repertoires across many tissues. When multiple samples of a tissue were available, H&E sections were reviewed by a pathologist, and samples with histologically apparent lymphocytes were prioritized for sequencing. On the human side, the study was prospective and observational, with no blinding or randomization. Findings and caveats that apply to the study as a whole: The study did not establish which tissue TCRs were alloreactive or antigen-specific, and some clones may have been host cells that persisted. Within patients, how anatomically similar tissues were was a major factor shaping TCR repertoire composition, regardless of disease or transplant status. Blood and spleen T cells captured only a limited portion of the TCR repertoire detected in tissues, in both patients and mice. Sampling depth was acknowledged as a limitation, and the patient cohort was both small and clinically heterogeneous. Few T cell clones were found to be shared across patients, but shared repertoire signatures across patients were revealed in a tissue-specific fashion by motif-based clustering.

The time point label for this specimen denotes: human tissue collected at research (rapid) autopsy. Over an approximately 3-year period, about 7 adult allo-HCT recipients with steroid-refractory GVHD were prospectively enrolled in a research-autopsy study. Gastrointestinal GVHD was present in all GVHD patients, several lines of GVHD-directed therapy were administered to all GVHD patients, and skin involvement was additionally present in four to six GVHD patients. After a median post-mortem interval of approximately 9.7 hours, autopsy tissues were collected, including GI sites from esophagus to rectum, liver, skin, and lymphoid organs such as spleen. Each autopsy specimen was bisected, with one portion flash-frozen in liquid nitrogen and the remainder formalin-fixed, and the outer muscle layers of GI specimens were removed. To extract genomic DNA from frozen tissues, either the Mag-Bind Blood & Tissue DNA HDQ 96 Kit on a Chemagic 360 or the DNeasy Blood & Tissue Kit was used. Because of concern about red blood cell contamination, extracted DNA was further purified using the Genomic DNA Clean & Concentrator-25 kit.

V and J are truncated by 7 bases and 3 bases respectively, leaving an intervening sequence of 28 bases. CDR1 and CDR2, per the germline V gene (reference sequence), are SEHNR and FQNEAQ. There are 18 amino acids in the CDR3, from cysteine to phenylalanine inclusive. Just the 54-base CDR3 DNA is kept, in frame starting at base 1. The protocol used for the library was the immunoSEQ multiplex PCR assay. Adaptive Biotechnologies performed the TCRbeta CDR3 sequencing at survey depth and reported CDR3 sequences, V/J genes, productive frequency and template counts. Amplification of TCR beta CDR3 regions was performed from genomic DNA rather than from RNA. As for the authors' bioinformatics: Jensen-Shannon divergence was used to quantify pairwise repertoire overlap between tissues, with a value of 1 meaning complete divergence and a value of 0 meaning identical repertoires. Tissues were clustered by single-linkage agglomerative hierarchical clustering of pairwise JSD values, and the clustering results were displayed as dendrograms. GLIPH2 was applied to all patient samples using simulation_depth 1000, kmer_min_depth 3, and cdr3_length_cutoff 8, and only groups with more than two unique CDR3s were retained. A standardized tissue-overlap score was calculated by extrapolating Jaccard GLIPH-group overlap across patients to a standard repertoire size of 1000 clones. Linear mixed-effect models, with tissue included as a fixed effect and individual included as a random effect, were used to assess associations of diversity with clinical or experimental variables. TCRdb stores this immuneACCESS table with in-frame sequences only. Part of the clones is absent; in the studies checked, under half of the shortfall reflects unresolved V genes, and no reason is known for the rest. V and J calls and clone size come straight from that table; D and trimming were deduced from the DNA. The sample records thousands of clones, roughly two thirds of which are singletons. The top ten clones comprise 20% to 30% of the sample.

This clone was detected a few times. Its recognized antigen is unknown. There are no base qualities to consult, and no much larger clone falls within one base. This TCR derives from a female patient aged 18 to 50 with steroid-refractory graft-versus-host disease after an allogeneic stem cell transplant. It is possible that, after a transplant, some T cells come from the graft donor. The input for sequencing was duodenal tissue, taken at autopsy. The sequence joins TRBV7-9 to TRBJ2-7, with TRBD2 tentatively as D gene (6 bases match). The CDR3 region reads CASTPLRERPDTIYEQYF. In nucleotides, the sequence is TGTGCCAGCACCCCTCTACGGGAGAGGCCCGATACGATCTACGAGCAGTACTTC. Where the CDR3 stops, the reference TRBV7-9 and TRBJ2-7 genes take over; the full variable domain is DTGVSQNPRHKITKRGQNVTFRCDPISEHNRLYWYRQTLGQGPEFLTYFQNEAQLEKSRLLSDRFSAERPKGSFSTLEIQRTEQGDSAMYLCASTPLRERPDTIYEQYFGPGTRLTVT.